The 9 T cell receptor beta chains given below trace back to one sample, sequenced in a study of graft-versus-host responses after intestinal transplantation. TCRdb keeps only in-frame clones here, not all; method: immunoSEQ multiplex PCR. The sample includes about 97,000 clones, roughly 90% of them seen just once. The antigens for these receptors are not known. The sequencing used unstimulated CD8+ T cells sorted from spleen or lymph node cells, collected before transplant. The source of these receptors is a human donor who was the organ donor for an intestinal transplant.

The gene calls are TRBV11-2 and TRBJ2-3; D uncertain. This CDR3 contains 16 residues. CDR1 is SGHAT and CDR2 is FQNNGV in the germline V gene. V was pared by 1 base and J by 4 bases, with 15 bases between. The CDR3: CASSLGLLVLADTQYF. CDR3 nucleotides: TGTGCCAGCAGCTTAGGTTTGCTAGTGTTAGCAGATACGCAGTATTTT.

The rearrangement links TRBV11-2 to TRBJ2-5; D is possibly TRBD1 (5 bases). The DNA end is a closer match to TRBJ2-7, so the J assignment may be wrong. The CDR3 is made up of 14 amino acids. The germline V gene encodes CDR1 SGHAT and CDR2 FQNNGV. CDR3 sequence: CASSFFDRSYEQYF. For the CDR3, the DNA is TGTGCCAGCAGCTTTTTTGACAGATCCTACGAGCAGTACTTC.

The CDR3 protein is CASSQVHSNQPQHF. The DNA for the CDR3 is TGCGCCAGCAGCCAAGTCCATAGCAATCAGCCCCAGCATTTT. The chain couples TRBV4-1 to TRBJ1-5, with D hard to call. The germline V gene encodes CDR1 MGHRA and CDR2 YSYEKL. Between the trimmed V and J ends, which lost 1 base and 0 bases, there was a span of 4 bases. The CDR3 has 14 amino acids.

The rearrangement joins TRBV28 to TRBJ1-2; 11 bases are shared with TRBD1. The length of the CDR3 is 18 residues. Germline-derived CDR1 and CDR2 are MDHEN and SYDVKM. The V gene end was trimmed by 10 bases and the J gene end by 4 bases; junction bases not matched to a gene: 20. CDR3 residues: CATYRGLGQGAFFYGYTF. For the CDR3, the DNA is TGTGCCACCTACCGAGGGCTTGGACAGGGGGCCTTTTTCTATGGCTACACCTTC.

The rearrangement links TRBV19 to TRBJ1-1, with 7 bases identical to TRBD1. The CDR3 has 15 amino acids. In germline, CDR1 is LNHDA, CDR2 SQIVND (reference sequence). V lost 6 bases to trimming and J lost 4 bases; unmatched junction nucleotides: 11. The CDR3 DNA sequence: TGTGCCAGTAGCCCTCAATCGAACAGGGGCACTGAAGCTTTCTTT. Translation gives CASSPQSNRGTEAFF. Combining the CDR3 with reference TRBV19 and TRBJ1-1 gives the whole variable domain DGGITQSPKYLFRKEGQNVTLSCEQNLNHDAMYWYRQDPGQGLRLIYYSQIVNDFQKGDIAEGYSVSREKKESFPLTVTSAQKNPTAFYLCASSPQSNRGTEAFFGQGTRLTVV.

The CDR3, as DNA: TGTGCCGGCACCCGTGATGGCTACACCTTC. Translating gives CAGTRDGYTF. The V and J genes are TRBV7-9 and TRBJ1-2; D gene ambiguous. Germline V gives CDR1 SEHNR, CDR2 FQNEAQ (reference sequence). Trimming took 11 bases from V and 6 from J, leaving 10 bases between them. This CDR3 region has 10 residues.

This sequence joins TRBV19 and TRBJ1-6; D remains unclear. V lost 8 bases and J lost 8, with 13 bases in between. The CDR3 extends over 13 amino acids. Germline lookup yields CDR1 LNHDA and CDR2 SQIVND (reference sequence). The CDR3 DNA is TGTGCCAGTCAATCGGGTGGCCATTCACCCCTCCACTTT. It specifies CASQSGGHSPLHF.

V is TRBV6-6 and J is TRBJ2-2; 7 bases line up with TRBD2. The CDR3 runs to 15 residues. V trimming: 7 bases; J trimming: 6 bases; junction bases outside the gene matches: 11. CDR1 is MNHNY and CDR2 is SVGAGI in the germline V gene (reference sequence). CDR3 nucleotides: TGTGCCAGCACCGCAAGCGGGGACCGAGCCGGGGAGCTGTTTTTT. It is translated as CASTASGDRAGELFF.

The chain uses TRBV5-1 and TRBJ2-1; D call uncertain. Germline CDR1 SGHRS, CDR2 YFSETQ. This CDR3 region has 16 residues. The V end was cut by 3 bases, the J end by 2 bases, with 15 bases between. The CDR3 loop is CASSSSSLPPYNEQFF. CDR3 DNA sequence: TGCGCCAGCAGCTCATCTAGTCTTCCCCCCTACAATGAGCAGTTCTTC. The variable domain in full, with the rest retrieved from reference TRBV5-1 and TRBJ2-1, is KAGVTQTPRYLIKTRGQQVTLSCSPISGHRSVSWYQQTPGQGLQFLFEYFSETQRNKGNFPGRFSGRQFSNSRSEMNVSTLELGDSALYLCASSSSSLPPYNEQFFGPGTRLTVL.